This is a list of T cell receptor beta chains from one sample in a study of T cell repertoires in cytomegalovirus infection. TCRdb re-called the reads through MiXCR, storing one row per CDR3 protein. Among approximately 73,000 distinct CDR3 sequences, around 40% were seen once, and the ten largest hold 80% to 95%. These receptors are not linked to any known antigen. The source material was CD8+ T cells from cultured PBMCs, sampled from culture after CMV antigen stimulation. The origin of the receptors is a human donor in good health (CMV status not recorded). Some clones in this sample may be carry-over from other donors' samples. CDR3s include the opening cysteine and the closing phenylalanine or tryptophan.

J: TRBJ1-1
V: TRBV15
CDR3: CATSRGRQGRNTEAFF

J: TRBJ1-1
V: TRBV11-3
CDR3: CASSLDTMNTEAFF

J: TRBJ2-7
V: TRBV27
CDR3: CASRSIQTGYEQYF

J: TRBJ2-5
V: TRBV7-2
CDR3: CASSPTGSTETQYF

J: TRBJ2-7
V: TRBV9
CDR3: CASSVGAGVHEQYF

J: TRBJ2-2
V: TRBV19
CDR3: CASNSGGASGELFF

J: TRBJ2-7
V: TRBV6-1
CDR3: CASSQTRPDSFNGQYF

J: TRBJ2-5
V: TRBV7-6
CDR3: CASSRTSGGAETQYF

J: TRBJ2-7
V: TRBV7-9
CDR3: CASSTGTIYEQYF

J: TRBJ1-1
V: TRBV7-2
CDR3: CASTDLQAGGYKTEAFF

J: TRBJ2-5
V: TRBV6-1
CDR3: CASSAQGDVETQYF

J: TRBJ2-3
V: TRBV7-2
CDR3: CASSDPTGGTDTQYF

J: TRBJ2-1
V: TRBV12-3/TRBV12-4
CDR3: CASSRPGLGEQFF

J: TRBJ1-5
V: TRBV19
CDR3: CASSIMRDRGNQPQHF

J: TRBJ1-2
V: TRBV6-2/TRBV6-3
CDR3: CACEGRRAYYGYTF

J: TRBJ2-7
V: TRBV4-3
CDR3: CASSFDRGPYEQYF

J: TRBJ2-2
V: TRBV7-6
CDR3: CASSLGFTSLNTGELFF

J: TRBJ2-7
V: TRBV7-2
CDR3: CASSLAVPGPILYEQYF

J: TRBJ1-2
V: TRBV12-3/TRBV12-4
CDR3: CASSYGRLYGYTF

J: TRBJ2-7
V: TRBV27
CDR3: CASRGGSYEQYF

J: TRBJ2-7
V: TRBV18
CDR3: CASSPPGAGGYEQYF

J: TRBJ2-5
V: TRBV7-4
CDR3: CASSSLAGAEETQYF

J: TRBJ2-5
V: TRBV6-6
CDR3: CASNLGEETQYF

J: TRBJ2-7
V: TRBV27
CDR3: CASSLSGSGYEQYF

J: TRBJ2-4
V: TRBV6-1
CDR3: CATDIQYF

J: TRBJ2-1
V: TRBV5-3
CDR3: CASSYSGNDNEQFF

J: TRBJ2-7
V: TRBV27
CDR3: CASSPGLAVPTYEQYF

J: TRBJ2-7
V: TRBV4-3
CDR3: CASSRKSGNEQYF

J: TRBJ2-7
V: TRBV7-9
CDR3: CASSRGTPPYEQYF

J: TRBJ1-2
V: TRBV7-9
CDR3: CASSSGRMSNYGYTF

J: TRBJ2-7
V: TRBV7-2
CDR3: CASSLEVGQGIKPYF

J: TRBJ2-1
V: TRBV7-3
CDR3: CASSLRPGTSLGNEQFF

J: TRBJ2-7
V: TRBV10-3
CDR3: CAISGPEMKGPYEQYF

J: TRBJ2-7
V: TRBV5-1
CDR3: CASSPLGSYEQYF

J: TRBJ1-5
V: TRBV7-2
CDR3: CASSLETGGSNQPQHF

J: TRBJ2-7
V: TRBV20-1
CDR3: CSVRSGETYEQYF

J: TRBJ1-1
V: TRBV29-1
CDR3: CSVQVGNTEAFF

J: TRBJ2-5
V: TRBV7-2
CDR3: CASSLNQIETQYF

J: TRBJ1-4
V: TRBV14
CDR3: CASSPMGQGSTNEKLFF

J: TRBJ2-5
V: TRBV7-8
CDR3: CASSSSGASLETQYF

J: TRBJ1-1
V: TRBV10-3
CDR3: CAISQGFSLDAEAFF

J: TRBJ1-1
V: TRBV2
CDR3: CASSVGGGLGNTEAFF

J: TRBJ1-1
V: TRBV4-1
CDR3: CASSQGGREAFF

J: TRBJ2-2
V: TRBV11-1
CDR3: CASSRDRGVTGELFF

J: TRBJ1-6
V: TRBV7-6
CDR3: CASSLGQAAGNSPLHF

J: TRBJ2-7
V: TRBV7-9
CDR3: CASSNSWAESYEQYF

J: TRBJ1-2
V: TRBV20-1
CDR3: CSARPQRGGYGYTF

J: TRBJ2-1
V: TRBV7-9
CDR3: CASSLAGTTGYDEQFF

J: TRBJ1-1
V: TRBV7-8
CDR3: CASSLGPGQNTEAFF

J: TRBJ2-5
V: TRBV29-1
CDR3: CSVLLPDKAGETQYF

J: TRBJ1-2
V: TRBV7-2
CDR3: CAGGGNYGYTF

J: TRBJ1-5
V: TRBV4-1
CDR3: CASSQGVGQPQHF